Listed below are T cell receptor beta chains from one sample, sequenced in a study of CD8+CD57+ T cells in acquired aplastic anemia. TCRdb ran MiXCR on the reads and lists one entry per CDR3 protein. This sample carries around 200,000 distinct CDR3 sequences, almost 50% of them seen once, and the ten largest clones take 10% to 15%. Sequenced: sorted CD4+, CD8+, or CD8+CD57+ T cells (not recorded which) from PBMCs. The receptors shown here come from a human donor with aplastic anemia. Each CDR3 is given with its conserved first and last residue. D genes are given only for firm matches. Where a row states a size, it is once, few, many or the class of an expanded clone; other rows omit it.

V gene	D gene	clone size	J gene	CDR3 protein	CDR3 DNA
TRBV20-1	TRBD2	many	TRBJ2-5	CSASQGAGSGGAGGETQYF	TGCAGTGCTTCCCAGGGGGCTGGTAGCGGGGGGGCCGGTGGAGAGACCCAGTACTTC
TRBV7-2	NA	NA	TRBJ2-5	CASSLASGPGTKYF	TGTGCCAGCAGCTTAGCTAGCGGTCCGGGGACCAAGTACTTC
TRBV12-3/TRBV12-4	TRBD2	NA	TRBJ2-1	CASSSLAGSNEQFF	TGTGCCAGCAGTTCACTAGCGGGGTCCAATGAGCAGTTCTTC
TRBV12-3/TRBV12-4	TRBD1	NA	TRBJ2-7	CASSSDRAGQYEQYF	TGTGCCAGCAGTTCGGACAGGGCTGGTCAGTACGAGCAGTACTTC
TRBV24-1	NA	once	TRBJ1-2	CATTREGEGYTF	TGTGCCACCACCCGGGAGGGAGAGGGCTACACCTTC
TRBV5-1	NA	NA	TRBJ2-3	CASSLEGGRIDTQYF	TGCGCCAGCAGCTTAGAGGGGGGGCGCATAGATACGCAGTATTTT
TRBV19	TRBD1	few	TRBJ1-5	CASSIRDRANQPQHF	TGTGCCAGTAGTATCAGGGACAGGGCCAATCAGCCCCAGCATTTT
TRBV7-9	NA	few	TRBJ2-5	CASSSDPQETQYF	TGTGCCAGCAGCTCGGACCCCCAAGAGACCCAGTACTTC
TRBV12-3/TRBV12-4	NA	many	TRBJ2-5	CASSTVEAPTQYF	TGTGCCAGCTCGACCGTCGAAGCCCCGACCCAGTACTTC
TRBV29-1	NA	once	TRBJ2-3	CSVEDLVRDTQYF	TGCAGCGTTGAAGATCTGGTGCGGGATACGCAGTATTTT
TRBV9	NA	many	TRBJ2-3	CASSVAPMDADTQYF	TGTGCCAGCAGCGTAGCTCCGATGGATGCAGATACGCAGTATTTT
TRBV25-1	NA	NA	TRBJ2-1	CASSEFVALEQFF	TGTGCCAGCAGTGAATTCGTTGCGTTAGAGCAGTTCTTC
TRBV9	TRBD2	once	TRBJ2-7	CASLGYSGSSYEQYF	TGTGCCAGTTTAGGCTATAGCGGGAGCTCCTACGAGCAGTACTTC
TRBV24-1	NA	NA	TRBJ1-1	CATSDAGGEHEAFF	TGTGCCACCAGTGATGCGGGGGGGGAGCATGAAGCTTTCTTT
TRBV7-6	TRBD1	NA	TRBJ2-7	CASSPTGQGVSYEQYF	TGTGCCAGCAGCCCCACAGGACAGGGGGTGTCCTACGAGCAGTACTTC
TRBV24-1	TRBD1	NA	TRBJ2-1	CATSDSPGTGDNEQFF	TGTGCCACCAGTGATTCCCCGGGGACAGGGGACAATGAGCAGTTCTTC
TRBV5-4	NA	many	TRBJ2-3	CASSLGFGGGTDTQYF	TGTGCCAGCAGCTTGGGGTTTGGGGGCGGCACAGATACGCAGTATTTT
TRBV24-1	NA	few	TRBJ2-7	CATSEGGREQYF	TGTGCCACCAGTGAGGGGGGGCGCGAGCAGTACTTC
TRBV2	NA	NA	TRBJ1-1	CASSEIGTHMNTEAFF	TGTGCCAGCAGTGAAATAGGGACACACATGAACACTGAAGCTTTCTTT
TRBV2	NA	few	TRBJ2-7	CASRGGPKAYEQYF	TGTGCCAGTAGAGGAGGGCCGAAGGCTTACGAGCAGTACTTC
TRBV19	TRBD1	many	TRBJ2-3	CASSDQGGTDTQYF	TGTGCCAGTTCGGACCAGGGGGGCACAGATACGCAGTATTTT
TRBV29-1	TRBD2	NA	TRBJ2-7	CSAGLAAEQYF	TGCAGCGCCGGACTAGCCGCCGAGCAGTACTTC
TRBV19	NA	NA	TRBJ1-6	CASSTGGGETPLHF	TGTGCCAGTAGTACGGGCGGAGGGGAGACACCCCTCCACTTT
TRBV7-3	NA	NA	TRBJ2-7	CASSLITADEQYF	TGTGCCAGCAGCTTAATAACGGCCGACGAGCAGTACTTC
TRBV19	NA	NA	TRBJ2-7	CATEGGPLREQYF	TGTGCCACCGAAGGGGGGCCCTTACGAGAGCAGTACTTC
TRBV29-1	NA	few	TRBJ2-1	CSVEERYNEQFF	TGCAGCGTTGAAGAGCGGTACAATGAGCAGTTCTTC
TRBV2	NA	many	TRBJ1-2	CASTPTEPNSGYTF	TGTGCCAGCACCCCGACCGAACCGAACTCAGGCTACACCTTC
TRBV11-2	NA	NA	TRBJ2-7	CASSYGRTYEQYF	TGTGCCAGCAGCTACGGGCGAACCTACGAGCAGTACTTC
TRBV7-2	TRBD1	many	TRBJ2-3	CASSRTGWNTDTQYF	TGTGCCAGCAGCCGGACAGGGTGGAACACAGATACGCAGTATTTT
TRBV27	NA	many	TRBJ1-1	CASSLRTQNTEAFF	TGTGCCAGCAGTTTAAGGACACAGAACACTGAAGCTTTCTTT
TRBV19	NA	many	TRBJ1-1	CASSIDSRGGTEAFF	TGTGCCAGTAGTATAGATTCTCGAGGCGGCACTGAAGCTTTCTTT
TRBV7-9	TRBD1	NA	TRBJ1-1	CASNYRTGTEAFF	TGTGCCAGCAACTACCGGACAGGCACTGAAGCTTTCTTT
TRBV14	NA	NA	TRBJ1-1	CASTDRNTEAFF	TGTGCCAGCACGGACAGGAACACTGAAGCTTTCTTT
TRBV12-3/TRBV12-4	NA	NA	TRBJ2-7	CASSLRDTTYEQYF	TGTGCCAGCAGTTTACGGGACACGACCTACGAGCAGTACTTC
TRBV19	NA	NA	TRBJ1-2	CASSRGRPRGYTF	TGTGCCAGTAGCAGGGGCAGGCCCCGGGGCTACACCTTC
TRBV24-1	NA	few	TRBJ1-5	CATSDLDSSNQPQHF	TGTGCCACCAGTGACCTGGACAGCAGCAATCAGCCCCAGCATTTT
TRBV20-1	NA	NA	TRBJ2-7	CSARQQGGYEQYF	TGCAGTGCCAGACAACAGGGGGGGTACGAGCAGTACTTC
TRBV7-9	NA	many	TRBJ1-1	CASSFQANTEAFF	TGTGCCAGCAGCTTCCAGGCGAACACTGAAGCTTTCTTT
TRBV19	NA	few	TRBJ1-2	CASGWGGHTF	TGTGCCAGTGGATGGGGGGGCCACACCTTC
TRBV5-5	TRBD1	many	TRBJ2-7	CASSLRGPYEQYF	TGTGCCAGCAGTCTGAGGGGGCCATACGAGCAGTACTTC
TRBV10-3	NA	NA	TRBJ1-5	CAIRSNSGGQWQPQHF	TGTGCCATCAGAAGTAATAGCGGGGGGCAGTGGCAGCCCCAGCATTTT
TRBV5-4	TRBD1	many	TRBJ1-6	CASSSLDRPPLHF	TGTGCCAGCAGCTCCTTGGACAGGCCACCCCTCCACTTT
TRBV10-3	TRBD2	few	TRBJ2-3	CAIGLAESTDTQYF	TGTGCCATCGGACTAGCAGAAAGCACAGATACGCAGTATTTT
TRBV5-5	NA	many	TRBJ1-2	CASRGLVTEANYGYTF	TGTGCCAGCAGGGGGTTGGTGACAGAAGCTAACTATGGCTACACCTTC
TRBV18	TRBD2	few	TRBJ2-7	CASSAGTSGTYEQYF	TGTGCCAGCTCGGCCGGGACTAGCGGTACCTACGAGCAGTACTTC
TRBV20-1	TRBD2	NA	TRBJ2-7	CSASGRAIYEQYF	TGCAGTGCTAGCGGGAGGGCCATCTACGAGCAGTACTTC
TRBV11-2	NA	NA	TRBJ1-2	CASSLVGTEYYGYTF	TGTGCCAGCAGCTTAGTGGGCACCGAATACTATGGCTACACCTTC
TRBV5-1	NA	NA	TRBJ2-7	CASSLDGIPLEQYF	TGCGCCAGCAGCTTGGATGGCATCCCGCTCGAGCAGTACTTC
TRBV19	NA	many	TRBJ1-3	CASSKGNTIYF	TGTGCCAGTAGTAAAGGAAACACCATATATTTT